The 31 T cell receptor beta chains below come from one sample, sequenced in a study of cytomegalovirus exposure and HLA in healthy donors (dated by TCRdb to between 2016 and 2019). The protocol used for the library was the immunoSEQ multiplex PCR assay. A mixture of 60 forward primers for TCR Vbeta segments and 13 reverse primers for TCR Jbeta segments was used in the multiplex PCR. TCRdb provides this immuneACCESS table in a form limited to in-frame rearrangements. Some clones are lacking; in checked studies, under half of them reflect an unresolved V gene, and why the rest are absent is not known. Within this sample are 90,000 to 120,000 clones, with roughly 80% of them counted one time only. Roughly 2.6% of the sample is taken by the ten largest. What was sequenced was PBMCs. The receptor source for this set is a man aged 30-40 years in good health and CMV-seropositive.

This sequence joins TRBV21-1 and TRBJ1-1; the D call of TRBD1 is as the table states it, not checked on the DNA. TRBV21-1 is annotated as a pseudogene. CDR3 length: 12 amino acids. The CDR3 loop is CASSKVLAEAFF. The CDR3 region has the DNA TGTGCCAGCAGCAAAGTATTGGCAGAAGCTTTCTTT.

The genes are TRBV4-1 and TRBJ1-1; TRBD1 aligns across 9 bases. This CDR3 spans 13 amino acids. In germline, CDR1 is MGHRA, CDR2 YSYEKL. V lost 0 bases and J lost 11; bases outside the gene matches: 4. CDR3 residues: CASSQDNGQGAFF. DNA of the CDR3: TGCGCCAGCAGCCAAGATAACGGACAGGGGGCTTTCTTT.

The chain employs TRBV11-2 and TRBJ2-2; D is possibly TRBD2 (6 bases). V lost 6 bases and J 2 bases, leaving 13 bases between the germline ends. Germline CDR1 and CDR2: SGHAT and FQNNGV. The CDR3 is 15 residues long. CDR3 region: CASRDPGLNTGELFF. The CDR3 coding sequence is TGTGCCAGCAGGGACCCGGGACTCAACACCGGGGAGCTGTTTTTT.

The genes are TRBV18 and TRBJ1-5, with 7 bases matching TRBD1. Germline assignment: CDR1 KGHSH and CDR2 LQKENI. The CDR3 spans 13 residues. V shed 4 bases, J shed 5 bases, and the junction held 2 bases outside the gene matches. The CDR3 loop is CASSLDRDQPQHF. CDR3 in DNA: TGTGCCAGCTCACTTGACAGGGATCAGCCCCAGCATTTT.

J is TRBJ1-2 and V is TRBV2, with 7 nucleotides matching TRBD1. This CDR3 is 14 amino acids long. The trim removed 4 bases at V and 4 bases at J, leaving 6 bases unmatched. Looked up from germline, CDR1 is SNHLY and CDR2 is FYNNEI. The CDR3 region is CASSGQGDAYGYTF. The CDR3 DNA is TGTGCCAGCAGTGGACAGGGTGACGCCTATGGCTACACCTTC.

This rearrangement joins TRBV6-1 to TRBJ1-5, with 7 nucleotides matching TRBD1. The J segment lost 5 bases and the V segment lost 6 bases, leaving 4 bases of the junction unmatched. Looked up from germline, CDR1 is MNHNS and CDR2 is SASEGT. The CDR3 consists of 13 residues. DNA of the CDR3: TGTGCCAGCAGGACAGGGTTAGATCAGCCCCAGCATTTT. Protein product: CASRTGLDQPQHF.

Comments on this clone: Sequence at one end of the junction differs from germline and may be a read error. This rearrangement joins TRBV4-1 to TRBJ1-1, with 9 bases lining up with TRBD1. CDR1 is MGHRA, CDR2 YSYEKL, per germline. CDR3 size: 17 residues. The DNA for the CDR3 is TGCGCCAACAGCCAGAACGCCTGGGACAGGGAGAACACTGAAGCTTTCTTT. This encodes CANSQNAWDRENTEAFF.

The J gene is TRBJ1-1, the V gene TRBV7-2; TRBD1 aligns across 8 bases. V shed 6 bases and J 8 bases; nucleotides not matched to a gene: 11. This CDR3 region has 14 residues. Germline lookup yields CDR1 SGHTA and CDR2 FQGNSA. CDR3 in amino acids: CASSRIRDRKEAFF. The DNA of the CDR3 is TGTGCCAGCAGTAGAATCAGGGACAGGAAGGAAGCTTTCTTT.

The chain is built from TRBV7-3 and TRBJ2-1, with D possibly TRBD2 on 5 matching bases. The CDR3 loop spans 13 amino acids. Germline CDR1 and CDR2: SGHTA and FQGTGA. The V end lost 4 bases, the J end lost 1 base, and 5 bases lay between the germline ends. The CDR3: CASSSGSYNEQFF. CDR3 bases: TGTGCCAGCAGCTCGGGGTCCTACAATGAGCAGTTCTTC. Together with reference TRBV7-3 and TRBJ2-1, the CDR3 gives the full variable domain: GAGVSQTPSNKVTEKGKYVELRCDPISGHTALYWYRQSLGQGPEFLIYFQGTGAADDSGLPNDRFFAVRPEGSVSTLKIQRTERGDSAVYLCASSSGSYNEQFFGPGTRLTVL.

The chain recombines TRBV7-9 with TRBJ2-1; the match to TRBD2 covers 13 bases. The V and J ends lost 10 bases and 8 bases, in that order; junction bases with no gene match: 17. The CDR3 consists of 17 residues. CDR1 is SEHNR, CDR2 FQNEAQ, per germline (reference sequence). CDR3 in amino acids: CATGLAGAPATPDEQFF. Written as DNA, the CDR3 is TGTGCCACCGGACTAGCGGGGGCACCTGCTACGCCCGATGAGCAGTTCTTC.

In this sample, this clone turned up once. This rearrangement joins TRBV19 to TRBJ1-6; 7 bases are shared with TRBD1. V lost 0 bases and J lost 10; bases outside the gene matches: 6. The length of the CDR3 is 15 residues. Germline CDR1 LNHDA, CDR2 SQIVND (reference sequence). The CDR3 DNA follows: TGTGCCAGTAGTATAGATCAGGGGACAGTATCACCCCTCCACTTT. Protein: CASSIDQGTVSPLHF.

This clone appeared a single time. The J gene is TRBJ2-5, the V gene TRBV5-4, with 9 bases identical to TRBD2. Germline V gene data show CDR1 as SGHNT and CDR2 as YYREEE (reference sequence). The CDR3 has 15 amino acids. Trimming removed 5 bases from V and 6 bases from J; junction bases left unmatched: 11. This CDR3 reads CASSSAGGLGKTQYF. CDR3 DNA sequence: TGTGCCAGCAGTTCAGCGGGGGGCCTTGGGAAGACCCAGTACTTC.

The chain links TRBV27 to TRBJ2-3; D may be TRBD2 (5 bases). The CDR3 sequence is 15 residues long. The V end was cut by 4 bases, the J end by 1 base, with 12 bases between. Germline V gene lookup returns CDR1 MNHEY and CDR2 SMNVEV (reference sequence). CDR3 region: CASSSLGSGTDTQYF. CDR3 nucleotides: TGTGCCAGCAGTTCCCTAGGGAGTGGCACAGATACGCAGTATTTT.

This clone was detected once. The DNA for the CDR3 is TGTGCCAGCAGCTATCGGACAGTCCCCTACGAGCAGTACTTC. Translation: CASSYRTVPYEQYF. The V and J genes are TRBV7-9 and TRBJ2-7; D is possibly TRBD1 (6 bases). The V end lost 4 bases, the J end lost 2 bases, and 12 bases lay between the germline ends. Germline CDR1 is SEHNR and CDR2 is FQNEAQ (reference sequence). The CDR3 length is 14 residues.

The gene calls are TRBV6-1 and TRBJ2-5; perhaps TRBD2 as D (5 bases). Deletions cut 3 bases from V and 7 bases from J, with 12 bases between. The CDR3 spans 13 residues. CDR1 is MNHNS, CDR2 SASEGT, per germline. In DNA, the CDR3 is TGTGCCAGCAGTGACGAGGGAAAGGCGACCCAGTACTTC. It is translated as CASSDEGKATQYF.

This clone was seen more than once but under ten times. The chain carries TRBV5-8 and TRBJ2-6, with D hard to call. Germline CDR1 and CDR2: SGHTS and YDEGEE. Trimming removed 6 bases at V and 4 bases at J, with 17 bases between. This CDR3 region has 16 residues. The CDR3 coding sequence is TGTGCCAGCAACAAAGATCAAACGTGGGGGGCCAACGTCCTGACTTTC. It specifies CASNKDQTWGANVLTF.

V usage is TRBV19 and J usage is TRBJ1-2, with a tentative D call TRBD1 (5 bases). CDR3 length: 15 residues. Deletions cut 7 bases from V and 3 bases from J, with 18 bases between. The germline V gene has CDR1 LNHDA and CDR2 SQIVND (reference sequence). For the CDR3, the DNA is TGTGCCAGTACCAGGGAAGGCAGATTATACTATGGCTACACCTTC. This translates into CASTREGRLYYGYTF.

The rearrangement uses TRBV6-1 and TRBJ2-5; 9 bases agree with TRBD2. The V segment lost 3 bases and the J segment 3 bases; nucleotides outside the gene matches: 11. Germline values: CDR1 MNHNS, CDR2 SASEGT. There are 17 residues in the CDR3. The CDR3 nucleotides are TGTGCCAGCAGTGATCTAGGACTAGCGAGCCTTGAAGAGACCCAGTACTTC. Amino acid sequence: CASSDLGLASLEETQYF.

The chain is built from TRBV7-6 and TRBJ1-4; D gene ambiguous. The V gene lost 4 bases and the J gene lost 3 bases, with 9 bases spanning the gap. This CDR3 is built from 14 residues. Germline V gene lookup returns CDR1 SGHVS and CDR2 FNYEAQ. For the CDR3, the DNA is TGTGCCAGCAGCTCGTTGGCGGCTAATGAAAAACTGTTTTTT. Amino acids: CASSSLAANEKLFF. Full variable domain (missing parts from reference TRBV7-6 and TRBJ1-4): GAGVSQSPRYKVTKRGQDVALRCDPISGHVSLYWYRQALGQGPEFLTYFNYEAQQDKSGLPNDRFSAERPEGSISTLTIQRTEQRDSAMYRCASSSLAANEKLFFGSGTQLSVL.

The genes are TRBV5-4 and TRBJ2-1; D is uncertain. V lost 1 base, J lost 5 bases, and 4 bases lay in between. CDR3 length equals 12 residues. Germline values: CDR1 SGHNT, CDR2 YYREEE (reference sequence). The CDR3 spells CASSLFNNEQFF. The CDR3 DNA reads as TGTGCCAGCAGCTTGTTTAACAATGAGCAGTTCTTC.

The count of this clone is one. The CDR3 here is CASLFRDTGELFF. In DNA, the CDR3 is TGTGCCAGCTTGTTTCGTGACACCGGGGAGCTGTTTTTT. The chain combines TRBV6-5 with TRBJ2-2; D unresolved. Trimming shortened V by 8 bases and J by 3 bases, and 10 bases separated the two germline ends. CDR3 size: 13 residues. The germline CDR1 and CDR2 sequences are MNHEY and SVGAGI.

The V and J genes are TRBV5-1 and TRBJ2-7; 9 bases map to TRBD1. CDR3 length: 13 amino acids. Germline assignment: CDR1 SGHRS and CDR2 YFSETQ. The J segment lost 3 bases and the V segment lost 4 bases, leaving 2 bases of the junction unmatched. This CDR3 is CASSRDRDYEQYF. CDR3 nucleotide sequence: TGCGCCAGCAGCCGGGACAGGGACTACGAGCAGTACTTC.

This rearrangement joins TRBV9 to TRBJ2-1, with TRBD1 matching 8 bases. CDR1 SGDLS and CDR2 YYNGEE come from the germline V gene. V trimming: 4 bases; J trimming: 5 bases; junction bases outside the gene matches: 11. This CDR3 spans 16 amino acids. The CDR3 DNA sequence: TGTGCCAGCAGCCCCGGCTGGGGACAGGATAACAATGAGCAGTTCTTC. It codes for CASSPGWGQDNNEQFF.

CDR3 coding DNA: TGTGCCAGTAGTCCACAAGCGGGGGGTTTCACCGGGGAGCTGTTTTTT. Translation: CASSPQAGGFTGELFF. V gene TRBV19 combines with J gene TRBJ2-2, with 9 bases aligning to TRBD2. Looked up from germline, CDR1 is LNHDA and CDR2 is SQIVND (reference sequence). The ends lost 5 bases at V and 4 bases at J; junction bases unmatched: 8. The CDR3 length is 16 residues.

The genes are TRBV2 and TRBJ1-5; perhaps TRBD1 as D (6 bases). The length of the CDR3 is 13 residues. The V end was cut by 4 bases, the J end by 4 bases, with 8 bases between. Germline V lookup: CDR1 SNHLY, CDR2 FYNNEI. CDR3 in amino acids: CASSVTGNQPQHF. The CDR3 DNA sequence: TGTGCCAGCAGTGTCACAGGGAATCAGCCCCAGCATTTT. Full variable domain (missing parts from reference TRBV2 and TRBJ1-5): EPEVTQTPSHQVTQMGQEVILRCVPISNHLYFYWYRQILGQKVEFLVSFYNNEISEKSEIFDDQFSVERPDGSNFTLKIRSTKLEDSAMYFCASSVTGNQPQHFGDGTRLSIL.

The chain joins TRBV27 to TRBJ1-6; D possibly corresponds to TRBD1 (5 bases). Between the trimmed V and J ends, which lost 3 bases and 7 bases, there was a span of 10 bases. This CDR3 contains 14 residues. CDR1 and CDR2 (germline): MNHEY, SMNVEV (reference sequence). CDR3 DNA sequence: TGTGCCAGCAGTTTCGGAGGGGAGAATTCACCCCTCCACTTT. Translating it yields CASSFGGENSPLHF.

The rearrangement links TRBV5-1 to TRBJ2-1; 8 bases match TRBD2. Germline CDR1 SGHRS, CDR2 YFSETQ. This CDR3 comprises 15 residues. With V trimmed by 4 bases and J by 8 bases, 11 bases remained unmatched. For the CDR3, the DNA is TGCGCCAGCAGCCCGCCGGGACTAGAAGGTGATGAGCAGTTCTTC. Amino acid sequence: CASSPPGLEGDEQFF.

The J gene is TRBJ1-2, the V gene TRBV2, with D uncertain. In germline, CDR1 is SNHLY, CDR2 FYNNEI. The V and J ends lost 3 bases and 3 bases respectively, with 11 bases between them. This CDR3 region has 14 residues. CDR3 coding DNA: TGTGCCAGCAGTGATAGAGGCTTCGACTATGGCTACACCTTC. Residues: CASSDRGFDYGYTF.

This clone was recorded once. The junction does not match germline at one end; this may be a read error. The rearrangement uses TRBV4-1 and TRBJ2-6; the D gene is possibly TRBD1 (5 bases). The germline V gene encodes CDR1 MGHRA and CDR2 YSYEKL. CDR3 length: 17 residues. CDR3 in amino acids: CASSQESVGNGANGLTF. The CDR3 DNA reads as TGCGCCAGCAGCCAAGAGTCTGTGGGAAATGGGGCCAACGGCCTGACTTTC.

This chain uses TRBV9 with TRBJ2-2, with TRBD1 matching 8 bases. The CDR3 extends over 16 amino acids. V shed 3 bases, J shed 0 bases, and the junction held 4 bases outside the gene matches. Germline assignment: CDR1 SGDLS and CDR2 YYNGEE. CDR3 sequence reads: CASSERTGTNTGELFF. CDR3 sequence (DNA): TGTGCCAGCAGCGAAAGGACAGGGACGAACACCGGGGAGCTGTTTTTT.

The chain recombines TRBV5-1 with TRBJ2-3; 9 bases line up with TRBD2. V shed 1 base, J shed 6 bases, and the junction held 6 bases outside the gene matches. This CDR3 comprises 15 residues. From germline, CDR1 is SGHRS and CDR2 YFSETQ. The CDR3 reads CASSLQGTSRDTQYF. The CDR3 DNA reads as TGCGCCAGCAGCTTGCAAGGGACTAGCAGGGATACGCAGTATTTT. The full variable domain, with the rest looked up from reference TRBV5-1 and TRBJ2-3, is KAGVTQTPRYLIKTRGQQVTLSCSPISGHRSVSWYQQTPGQGLQFLFEYFSETQRNKGNFPGRFSGRQFSNSRSEMNVSTLELGDSALYLCASSLQGTSRDTQYFGPGTRLTVL.